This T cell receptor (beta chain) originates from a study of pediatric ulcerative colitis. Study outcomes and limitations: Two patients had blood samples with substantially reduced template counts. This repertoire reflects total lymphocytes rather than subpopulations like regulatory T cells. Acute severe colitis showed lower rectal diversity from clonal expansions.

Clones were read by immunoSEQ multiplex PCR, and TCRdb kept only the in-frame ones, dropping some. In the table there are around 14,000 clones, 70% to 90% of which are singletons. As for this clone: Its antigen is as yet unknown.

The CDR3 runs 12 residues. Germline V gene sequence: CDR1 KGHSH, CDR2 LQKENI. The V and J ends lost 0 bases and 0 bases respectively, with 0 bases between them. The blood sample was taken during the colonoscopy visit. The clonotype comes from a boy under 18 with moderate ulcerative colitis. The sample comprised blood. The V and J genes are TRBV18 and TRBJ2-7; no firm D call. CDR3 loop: CASSPPSYEQYF. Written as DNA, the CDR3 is TGTGCCAGCTCACCACCCTCCTACGAGCAGTACTTC.